This entry features one TCR beta chain sequence. What it binds is not known. This CDR3 contains 12 residues. Germline CDR1 reads MNHEY; CDR2 reads SVGAGI. V shed 6 bases and J 7 bases; nucleotides not matched to a gene: 3. TCRdb keeps only in-frame clones here, not all; method: immunoSEQ multiplex PCR. This repertoire shows about 51,000 clones, 70% to 90% found once; its top ten account for under 20%. Each patient gave between 1 and 8 samples of peripheral blood mononuclear cells, which were collected pretreatment and during treatment. These data belong to a study of PD-L1 blockade in urothelial cancer. Study information: Male sex and bladder-origin urothelial cancer characterized about 90% of the roughly 29 patients. After treatment start, blood was analyzed at 3 weeks (second dose) and at 6 weeks.

Whole-study results and caveats: Below-median blood TCR clonality before treatment forecast better survival.

The material was PBMCs, obtained around atezolizumab (anti-PD-L1) treatment. This TCR came from a man in his sixties with urothelial cancer. This chain joins TRBV6-5 and TRBJ2-1, with 7 nucleotides matching TRBD1. The CDR3 nucleotides are TGTGCCAGCAGCAAACAGGGGAATGAGCAGTTCTTC. Translation gives CASSKQGNEQFF.